This T cell receptor (beta chain) was captured by sequencing in a study of T-cell reconstitution after alpha-beta-depleted transplantation in children. A library of TCRbeta sequences, prepared with unique molecular identifiers, was generated. One entry per CDR3 protein results from TCRdb running MiXCR on the PCR reads. The sample includes about 22,000 distinct CDR3 sequences, roughly a tenth of them seen just once. Between the trimmed V and J ends, which lost 7 bases and 4 bases, there was a span of 13 bases. Germline lookup yields CDR1 SEHNR and CDR2 FQNEAQ (reference sequence). There are 13 residues in the CDR3. This clonotype came up many times.

The TCR sequence derives from a human donor who donated a stem cell graft to a child with chronic granulomatous disease. The input for sequencing was PBMCs from the stem cell graft donor, taken from the stem cell graft. The chain has TRBV7-9 and TRBJ2-5, with a tentative D call TRBD1 (8 bases). The CDR3 sequence is CASTDREGETQYF. The CDR3 DNA is TGTGCCAGCACGGACAGGGAGGGAGAGACCCAGTACTTC.